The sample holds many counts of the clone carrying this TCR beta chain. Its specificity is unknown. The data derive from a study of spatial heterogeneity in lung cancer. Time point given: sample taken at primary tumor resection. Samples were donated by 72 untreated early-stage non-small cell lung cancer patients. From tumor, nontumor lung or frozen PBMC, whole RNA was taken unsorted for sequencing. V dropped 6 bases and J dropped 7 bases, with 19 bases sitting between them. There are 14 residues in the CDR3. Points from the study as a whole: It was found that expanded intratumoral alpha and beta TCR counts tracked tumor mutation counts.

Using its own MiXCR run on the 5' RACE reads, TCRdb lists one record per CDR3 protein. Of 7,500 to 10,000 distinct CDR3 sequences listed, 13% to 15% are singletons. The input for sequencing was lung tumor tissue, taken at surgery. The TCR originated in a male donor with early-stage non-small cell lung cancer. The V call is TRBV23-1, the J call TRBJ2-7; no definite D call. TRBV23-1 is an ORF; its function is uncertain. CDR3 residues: CASSPGPECWEQYF. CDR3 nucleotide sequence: TGCGCCAGCAGCCCCGGGCCGGAATGTTGGGAGCAGTACTTC.